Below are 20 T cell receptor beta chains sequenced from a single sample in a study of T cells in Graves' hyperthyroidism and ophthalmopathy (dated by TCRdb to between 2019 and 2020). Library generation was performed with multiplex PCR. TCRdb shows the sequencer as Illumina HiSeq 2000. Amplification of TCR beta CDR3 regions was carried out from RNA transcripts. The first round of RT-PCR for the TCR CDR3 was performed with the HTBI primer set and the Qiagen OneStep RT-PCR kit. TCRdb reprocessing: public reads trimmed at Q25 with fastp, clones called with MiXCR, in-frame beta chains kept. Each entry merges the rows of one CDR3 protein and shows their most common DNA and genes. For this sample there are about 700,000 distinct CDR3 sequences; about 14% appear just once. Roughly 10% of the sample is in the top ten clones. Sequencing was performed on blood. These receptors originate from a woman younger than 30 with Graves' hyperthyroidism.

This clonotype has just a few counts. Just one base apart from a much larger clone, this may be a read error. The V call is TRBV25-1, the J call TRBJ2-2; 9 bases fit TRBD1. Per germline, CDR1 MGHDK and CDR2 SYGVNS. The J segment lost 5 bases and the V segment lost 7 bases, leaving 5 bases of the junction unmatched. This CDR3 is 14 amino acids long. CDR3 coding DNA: TGTGCCAGCAAAGGGACAGGGAGAACCGGGGAGCTGTTTTTT. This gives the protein CASKGTGRTGELFF.

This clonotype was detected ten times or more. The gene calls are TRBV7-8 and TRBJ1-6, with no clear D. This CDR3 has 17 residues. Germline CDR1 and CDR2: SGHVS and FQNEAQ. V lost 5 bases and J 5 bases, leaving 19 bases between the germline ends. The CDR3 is CASSLTYLSMDNSPLHF. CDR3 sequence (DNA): TGTGCCAGCAGCCTGACCTACCTGAGTATGGATAATTCACCCCTCCACTTT.

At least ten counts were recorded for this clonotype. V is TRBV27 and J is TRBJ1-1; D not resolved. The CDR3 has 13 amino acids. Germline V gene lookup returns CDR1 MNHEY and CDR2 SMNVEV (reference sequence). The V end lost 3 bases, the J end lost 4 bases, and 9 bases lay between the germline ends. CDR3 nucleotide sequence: TGTGCCAGCAGTTTTCCGGAGAGCACTGAAGCTTTCTTT. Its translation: CASSFPESTEAFF.

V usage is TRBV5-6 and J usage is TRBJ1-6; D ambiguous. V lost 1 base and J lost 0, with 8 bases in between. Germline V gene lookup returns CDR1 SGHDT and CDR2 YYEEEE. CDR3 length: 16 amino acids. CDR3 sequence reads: CASSLRGISYNSPLHF. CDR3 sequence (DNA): TGTGCCAGCAGCTTGCGGGGTATCTCCTATAATTCACCCCTCCACTTT.

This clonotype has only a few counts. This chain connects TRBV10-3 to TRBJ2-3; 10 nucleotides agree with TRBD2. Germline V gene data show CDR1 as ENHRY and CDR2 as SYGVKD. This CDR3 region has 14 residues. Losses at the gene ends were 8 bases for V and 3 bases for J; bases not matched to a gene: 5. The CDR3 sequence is CAIASGRTTDTQYF. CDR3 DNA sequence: TGTGCCATCGCTAGCGGGAGAACGACAGATACGCAGTATTTT.

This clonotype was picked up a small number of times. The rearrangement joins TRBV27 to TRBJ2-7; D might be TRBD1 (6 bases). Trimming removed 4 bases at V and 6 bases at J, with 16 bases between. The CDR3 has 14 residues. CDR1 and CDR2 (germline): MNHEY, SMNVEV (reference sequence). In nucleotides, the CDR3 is TGTGCCAGCAGTTACTCATCAGGGGCCGCCGAGCAGTACTTC. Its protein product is CASSYSSGAAEQYF.

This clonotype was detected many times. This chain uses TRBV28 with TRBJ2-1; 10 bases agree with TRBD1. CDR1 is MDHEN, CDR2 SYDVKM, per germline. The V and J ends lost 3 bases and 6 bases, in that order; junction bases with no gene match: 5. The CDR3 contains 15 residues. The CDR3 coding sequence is TGTGCCAGCAGTTTGGGGGGACAGGGGTCCAATGAGCAGTTCTTC. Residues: CASSLGGQGSNEQFF.

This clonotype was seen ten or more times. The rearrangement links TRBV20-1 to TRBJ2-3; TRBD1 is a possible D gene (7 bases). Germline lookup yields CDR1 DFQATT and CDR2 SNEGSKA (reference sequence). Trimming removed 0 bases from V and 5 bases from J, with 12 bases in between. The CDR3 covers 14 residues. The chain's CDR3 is CSARDGGGRDTQYF. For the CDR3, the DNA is TGCAGTGCTAGAGATGGAGGGGGCCGAGATACGCAGTATTTT.

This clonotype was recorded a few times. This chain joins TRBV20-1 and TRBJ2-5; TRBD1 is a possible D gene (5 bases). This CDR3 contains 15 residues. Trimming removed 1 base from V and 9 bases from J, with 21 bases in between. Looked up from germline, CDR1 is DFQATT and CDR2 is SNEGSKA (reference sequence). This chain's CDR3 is CSARATTWGLAAQYF. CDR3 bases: TGCAGTGCTAGAGCCACGACCTGGGGCCTCGCGGCCCAGTACTTC.

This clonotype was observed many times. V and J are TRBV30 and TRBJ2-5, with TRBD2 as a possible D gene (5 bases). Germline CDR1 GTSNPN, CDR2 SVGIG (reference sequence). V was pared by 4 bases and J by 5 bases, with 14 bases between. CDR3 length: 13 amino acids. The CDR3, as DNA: TGTGCCTGGAACCCGACGGGAAGGGAGACCCAGTACTTC. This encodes CAWNPTGRETQYF.

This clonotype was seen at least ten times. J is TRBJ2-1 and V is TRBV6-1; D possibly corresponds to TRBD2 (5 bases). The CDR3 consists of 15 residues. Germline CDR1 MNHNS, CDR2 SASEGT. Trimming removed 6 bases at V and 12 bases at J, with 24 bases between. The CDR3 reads CASSPYTSRNEGQFF. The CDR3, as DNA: TGTGCCAGCAGCCCTTATACTAGTAGGAATGAGGGGCAGTTCTTC.

CDR3 protein: CASSLVRTAGAGSPLHF. The CDR3 bases are TGCGCCAGCAGCTTGGTCCGGACAGCCGGGGCCGGTTCACCCCTCCACTTT. This chain uses TRBV5-1 with TRBJ1-6, with a tentative D call TRBD1 (6 bases). Germline CDR1 SGHRS, CDR2 YFSETQ. CDR3 length equals 17 residues. Trimming took off 0 bases at V and 9 bases at J, with 19 bases between the two ends.

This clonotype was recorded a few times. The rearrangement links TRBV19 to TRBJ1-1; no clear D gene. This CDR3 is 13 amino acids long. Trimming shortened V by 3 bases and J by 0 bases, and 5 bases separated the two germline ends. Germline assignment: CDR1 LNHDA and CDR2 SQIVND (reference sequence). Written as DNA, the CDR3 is TGTGCCAGTAGTATGGGATTGAACACTGAAGCTTTCTTT. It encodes CASSMGLNTEAFF.

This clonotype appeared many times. CDR3 nucleotide sequence: TGTGCCAGCAACTCAGAGGGGTTGTTGACAGATACGCAGTATTTT. Protein product: CASNSEGLLTDTQYF. The J gene is TRBJ2-3, the V gene TRBV12-3 or TRBV12-4; possibly TRBD1 or TRBD2 for D (5 bases each). The CDR3 totals 15 residues. V was pared by 7 bases and J by 3 bases, with 17 bases between.

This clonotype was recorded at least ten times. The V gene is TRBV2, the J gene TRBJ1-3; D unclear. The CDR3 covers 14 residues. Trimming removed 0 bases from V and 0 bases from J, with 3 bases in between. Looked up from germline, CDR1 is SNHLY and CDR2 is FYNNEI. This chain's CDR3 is CASSEAHSGNTIYF. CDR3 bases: TGTGCCAGCAGTGAAGCTCACTCTGGAAACACCATATATTTT.

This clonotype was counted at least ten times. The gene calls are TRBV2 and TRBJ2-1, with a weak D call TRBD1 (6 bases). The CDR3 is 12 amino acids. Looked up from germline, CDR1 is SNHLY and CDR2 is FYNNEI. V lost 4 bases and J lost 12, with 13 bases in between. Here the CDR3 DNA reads TGTGCCAGCAGTGTACAGGGAAATTGGCAGTTCTTC. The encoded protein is CASSVQGNWQFF.

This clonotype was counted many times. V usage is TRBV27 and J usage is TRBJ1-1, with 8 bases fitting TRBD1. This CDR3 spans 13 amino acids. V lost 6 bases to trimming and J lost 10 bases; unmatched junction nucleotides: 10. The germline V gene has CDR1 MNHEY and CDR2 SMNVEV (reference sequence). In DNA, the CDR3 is TGTGCCAGCAGCTATAACCCGACAGGGGTAGCTTTCTTT. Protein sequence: CASSYNPTGVAFF.

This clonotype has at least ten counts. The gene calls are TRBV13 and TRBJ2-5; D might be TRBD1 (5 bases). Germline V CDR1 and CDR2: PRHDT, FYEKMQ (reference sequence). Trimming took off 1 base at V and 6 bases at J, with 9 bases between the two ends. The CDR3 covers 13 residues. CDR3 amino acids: CASSLVAGKTQYF. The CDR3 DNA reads TGTGCCAGCAGCTTAGTGGCAGGGAAGACCCAGTACTTC.

CDR3 region: CSVPLAGGGQLEQYF. Written as DNA, the CDR3 is TGCAGCGTTCCCCTAGCGGGAGGGGGGCAGCTCGAGCAGTACTTC. The chain has TRBV29-1 and TRBJ2-7, with TRBD2 matching 12 bases. V was clipped by 5 bases and J by 6 bases; unmatched bases: 11. CDR1 is SQVTM and CDR2 is ANQGSEA in the germline V gene. The CDR3 covers 15 residues.

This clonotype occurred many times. CDR3 in DNA: TGTGCCAGCAGTGGGACTGCGACTAGCACAGATACGCAGTATTTT. Encoded protein: CASSGTATSTDTQYF. This rearrangement joins TRBV28 to TRBJ2-3, with a possible D match to TRBD2 (6 bases). CDR1 MDHEN and CDR2 SYDVKM come from the germline V gene. The CDR3 is 15 residues long. Trimming took 5 bases from V and 0 from J, leaving 12 bases between them.